The 6 T cell receptor beta chains listed next were all sequenced from one sample in a study of shared clonotypes between healthy human individuals. Using immunoSEQ multiplex PCR, the repertoire was profiled, and TCRdb retains in-frame clones only, with some absent. The sample lists approximately 2.5 million clones; approximately 94% were seen once. The sequenced sample was naive CD4+ T cells from PBMCs. Subset reported: CD45RA+ positively selected. These receptors all stem from a man aged 18 to 35 in good health. Some clones in this sample may be carry-over from other donors' samples.

This sequence joins TRBV20-1 and TRBJ1-5, with D unresolved. This CDR3 has 10 amino acids. CDR1 is DFQATT and CDR2 is SNEGSKA in the germline V gene (reference sequence). Between the trimmed V and J ends, which lost 6 bases and 11 bases, there was a span of 11 bases. This CDR3 reads CSALLLAQHF. The CDR3 nucleotides read TGCAGTGCCCTTCTCTTAGCCCAGCATTTT.

Concerning this clone: Other DNA sequences from this sample encode an identical CDR3 as well. This chain uses TRBV7-2 with TRBJ2-3; D call uncertain. Germline-derived CDR1 and CDR2 are SGHTA and FQGNSA. The CDR3 runs to 12 residues. Trimming removed 5 bases at V and 3 bases at J, with 6 bases between. The CDR3 coding sequence is TGTGCCAGCAGCAAGGATACAGATACGCAGTATTTT. Its translation is CASSKDTDTQYF. The full variable domain, completed using reference TRBV7-2 and TRBJ2-3, is GAGVSQSPSNKVTEKGKDVELRCDPISGHTALYWYRQSLGQGLEFLIYFQGNSAPDKSGLPSDRFSAERTGGSVSTLTIQRTQQEDSAVYLCASSKDTDTQYFGPGTRLTVL.

This sequence joins TRBV5-6 and TRBJ1-5, with 8 positions matching TRBD1. This CDR3 contains 15 residues. CDR1 and CDR2 (germline): SGHDT, YYEEEE. V dropped 3 bases and J dropped 6; count of bases not matched to a gene: 8. The CDR3 sequence is CASSSGQGTRQPQHF. For the CDR3, the DNA is TGTGCCAGCAGCTCCGGACAGGGAACTCGTCAGCCCCAGCATTTT.

The rearrangement links TRBV5-1 to TRBJ1-3, with D hard to call. With 0 bases removed from V and 0 bases from J, the gap between germline ends came to 7 bases. Per the germline V gene, CDR1 is SGHRS and CDR2 is YFSETQ. This CDR3 spans 15 amino acids. The CDR3 loop reads CASSLGSRSGNTIYF. For the CDR3, the DNA is TGCGCCAGCAGCTTGGGCAGCCGCTCTGGAAACACCATATATTTT.

The V call is TRBV11-2, the J call TRBJ2-7; D might be TRBD2 (6 bases). The V gene lost 1 base and the J gene lost 3 bases, with 13 bases spanning the gap. This CDR3 is built from 15 residues. In germline, CDR1 is SGHAT, CDR2 FQNNGV. CDR3 region: CASSLVTGAYYEQYF. CDR3 nucleotide sequence: TGTGCCAGCAGCTTAGTTACGGGAGCCTACTACGAGCAGTACTTC. The full variable domain, with the rest looked up from reference TRBV11-2 and TRBJ2-7, is EAGVAQSPRYKIIEKRQSVAFWCNPISGHATLYWYQQILGQGPKLLIQFQNNGVVDDSQLPKDRFSAERLKGVDSTLKIQPAKLEDSAVYLCASSLVTGAYYEQYFGPGTRLTVT.

V usage is TRBV19 and J usage is TRBJ1-2, with 7 bases lining up with TRBD1. V was pared by 5 bases and J by 8 bases, with 17 bases of the junction left unmatched. The CDR3 is 16 residues long. Germline V gene sequence: CDR1 LNHDA, CDR2 SQIVND (reference sequence). This chain's CDR3 is CASSPSGQATSGGYTF. DNA for the CDR3: TGTGCCAGTAGTCCCTCCGGACAGGCGACGTCGGGAGGCTACACCTTC.